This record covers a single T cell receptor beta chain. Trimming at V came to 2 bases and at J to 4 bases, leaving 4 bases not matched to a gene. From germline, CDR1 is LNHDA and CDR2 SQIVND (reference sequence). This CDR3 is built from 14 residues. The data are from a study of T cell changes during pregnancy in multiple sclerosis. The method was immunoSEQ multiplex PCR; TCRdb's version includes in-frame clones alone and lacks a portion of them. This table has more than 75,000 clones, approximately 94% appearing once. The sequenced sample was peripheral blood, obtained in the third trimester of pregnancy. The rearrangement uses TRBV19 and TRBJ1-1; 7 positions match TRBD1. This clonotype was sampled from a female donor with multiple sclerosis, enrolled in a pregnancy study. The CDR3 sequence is CASSITRTGTEAFF. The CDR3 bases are TGTGCCAGTAGTATAACCCGGACAGGCACTGAAGCTTTCTTT.